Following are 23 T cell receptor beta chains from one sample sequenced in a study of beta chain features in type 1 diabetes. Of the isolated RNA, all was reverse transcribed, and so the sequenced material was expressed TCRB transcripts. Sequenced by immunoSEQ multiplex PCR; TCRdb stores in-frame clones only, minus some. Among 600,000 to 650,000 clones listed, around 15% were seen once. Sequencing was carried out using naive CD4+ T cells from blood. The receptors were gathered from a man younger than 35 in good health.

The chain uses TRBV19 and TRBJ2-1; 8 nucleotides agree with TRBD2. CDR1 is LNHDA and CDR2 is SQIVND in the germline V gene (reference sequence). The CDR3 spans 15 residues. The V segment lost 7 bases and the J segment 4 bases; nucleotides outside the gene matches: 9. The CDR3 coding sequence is TGTGCCAGTAACTCCCGACTAGCGCCTTACAATGAGCAGTTCTTC. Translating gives CASNSRLAPYNEQFF.

CDR3 in DNA: TGTGCCAGCAGTGACCCAGGGAGGTTTGGCAATGAGCAGTTCTTC. It is translated as CASSDPGRFGNEQFF. V is TRBV25-1 and J is TRBJ2-1; tentative D call: TRBD2 (6 bases). V was trimmed by 3 bases and J by 6 bases, leaving 15 bases between them. The CDR3 is made up of 15 amino acids. Germline V gene data show CDR1 as MGHDK and CDR2 as SYGVNS.

In DNA, the CDR3 is TGCGCCAGCAGCCAAACAACGACAGCTCCTAGCTCCTACGAGCAGTACTTC. Amino acids: CASSQTTTAPSSYEQYF. The V and J genes are TRBV4-1 and TRBJ2-7, with a weak D call TRBD1 (5 bases). CDR1 is MGHRA and CDR2 is YSYEKL in the germline V gene. This CDR3 comprises 17 residues. The V gene lost 2 bases and the J gene lost 0 bases, with 17 bases spanning the gap.

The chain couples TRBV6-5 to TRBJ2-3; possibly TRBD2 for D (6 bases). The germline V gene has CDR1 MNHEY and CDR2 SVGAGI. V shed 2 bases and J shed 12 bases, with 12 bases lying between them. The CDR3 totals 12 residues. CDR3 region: CASSYPGARQYF. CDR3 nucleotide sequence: TGTGCCAGCAGTTACCCGGGAGCAAGACAGTATTTT.

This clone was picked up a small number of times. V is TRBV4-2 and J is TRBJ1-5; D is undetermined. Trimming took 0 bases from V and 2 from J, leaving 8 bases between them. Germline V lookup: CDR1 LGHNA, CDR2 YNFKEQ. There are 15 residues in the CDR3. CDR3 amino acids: CASSQERRGNQPQHF. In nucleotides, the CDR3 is TGTGCCAGCAGCCAAGAAAGAAGGGGCAATCAGCCCCAGCATTTT.

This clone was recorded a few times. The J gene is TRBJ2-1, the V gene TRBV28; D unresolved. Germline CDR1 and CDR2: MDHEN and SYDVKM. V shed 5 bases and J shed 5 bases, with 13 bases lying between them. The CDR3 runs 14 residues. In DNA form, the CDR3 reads TGTGCCAGCAGTCCCCCGGGTGCGAACAATGAGCAGTTCTTC. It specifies CASSPPGANNEQFF.

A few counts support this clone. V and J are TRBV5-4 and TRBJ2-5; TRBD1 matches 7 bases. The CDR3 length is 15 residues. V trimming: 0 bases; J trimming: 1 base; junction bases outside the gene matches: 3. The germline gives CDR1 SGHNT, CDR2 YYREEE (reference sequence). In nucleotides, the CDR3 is TGTGCCAGCAGCTTGGCCGACAGGGTCCAAGAGACCCAGTACTTC. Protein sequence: CASSLADRVQETQYF.

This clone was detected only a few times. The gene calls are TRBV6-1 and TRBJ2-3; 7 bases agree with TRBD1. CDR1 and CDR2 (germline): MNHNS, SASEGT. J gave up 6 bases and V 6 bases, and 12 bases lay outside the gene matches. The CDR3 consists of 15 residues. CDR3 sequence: CASRSPQGMDDTQYF. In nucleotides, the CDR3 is TGTGCCAGCAGAAGCCCACAGGGGATGGACGATACGCAGTATTTT.

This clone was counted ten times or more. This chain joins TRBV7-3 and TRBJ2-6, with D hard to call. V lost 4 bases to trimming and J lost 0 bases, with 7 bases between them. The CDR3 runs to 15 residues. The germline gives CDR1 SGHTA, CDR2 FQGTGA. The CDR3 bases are TGTGCCAGCAGCTCCCTCCGCTCTGGGGCCAACGTCCTGACTTTC. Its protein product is CASSSLRSGANVLTF.

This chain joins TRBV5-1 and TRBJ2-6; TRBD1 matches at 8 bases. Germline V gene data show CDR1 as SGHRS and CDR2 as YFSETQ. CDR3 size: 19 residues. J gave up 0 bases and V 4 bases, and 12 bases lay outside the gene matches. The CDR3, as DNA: TGCGCCAGCAGCCTAAAGGACAGGGCCCATAGCTCTGGGGCCAACGTCCTGACTTTC. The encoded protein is CASSLKDRAHSSGANVLTF.

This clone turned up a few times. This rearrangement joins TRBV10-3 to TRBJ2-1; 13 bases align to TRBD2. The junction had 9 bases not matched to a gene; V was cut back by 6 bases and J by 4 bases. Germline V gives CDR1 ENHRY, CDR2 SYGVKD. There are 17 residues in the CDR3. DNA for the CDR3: TGTGCCATCAGAAAACTAGCGGGAGGGCCTATTTACAATGAGCAGTTCTTC. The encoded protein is CAIRKLAGGPIYNEQFF.

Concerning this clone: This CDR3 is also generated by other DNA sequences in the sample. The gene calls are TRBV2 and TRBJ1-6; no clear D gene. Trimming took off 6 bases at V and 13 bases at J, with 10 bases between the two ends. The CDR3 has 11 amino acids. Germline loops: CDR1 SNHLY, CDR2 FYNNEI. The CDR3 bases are TGTGCCAGCAGCCTAGGATCCCCCCTCCACTTT. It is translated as CASSLGSPLHF. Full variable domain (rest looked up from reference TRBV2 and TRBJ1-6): EPEVTQTPSHQVTQMGQEVILRCVPISNHLYFYWYRQILGQKVEFLVSFYNNEISEKSEIFDDQFSVERPDGSNFTLKIRSTKLEDSAMYFCASSLGSPLHFGNGTRLTVT.

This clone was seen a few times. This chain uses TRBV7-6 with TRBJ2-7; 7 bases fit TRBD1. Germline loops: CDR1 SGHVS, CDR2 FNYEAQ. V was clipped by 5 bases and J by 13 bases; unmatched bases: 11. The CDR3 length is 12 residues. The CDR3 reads CASSHGTESPYF. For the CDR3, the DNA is TGTGCCAGCAGCCACGGGACAGAATCGCCTTACTTC.

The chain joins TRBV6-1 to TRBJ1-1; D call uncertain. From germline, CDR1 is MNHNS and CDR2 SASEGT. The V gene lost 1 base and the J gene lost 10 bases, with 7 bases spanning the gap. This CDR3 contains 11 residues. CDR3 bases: TGTGCCAGCAGTGAAGTCTTGCCAGCTTTCTTT. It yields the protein CASSEVLPAFF.

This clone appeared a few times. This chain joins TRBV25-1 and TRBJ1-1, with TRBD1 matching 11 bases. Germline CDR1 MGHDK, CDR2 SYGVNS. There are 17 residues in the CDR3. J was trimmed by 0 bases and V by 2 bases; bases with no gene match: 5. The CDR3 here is CASSEPGQGVMNTEAFF. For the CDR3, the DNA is TGTGCCAGCAGTGAACCGGGACAGGGGGTCATGAACACTGAAGCTTTCTTT.

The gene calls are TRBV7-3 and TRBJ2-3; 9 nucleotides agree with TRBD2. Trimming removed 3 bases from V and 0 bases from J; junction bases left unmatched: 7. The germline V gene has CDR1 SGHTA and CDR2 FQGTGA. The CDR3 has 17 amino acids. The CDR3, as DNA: TGTGCCAGCAGCTTTAGCGGGAGATCCACTAGCACAGATACGCAGTATTTT. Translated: CASSFSGRSTSTDTQYF. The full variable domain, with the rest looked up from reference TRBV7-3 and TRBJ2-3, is GAGVSQTPSNKVTEKGKYVELRCDPISGHTALYWYRQSLGQGPEFLIYFQGTGAADDSGLPNDRFFAVRPEGSVSTLKIQRTERGDSAVYLCASSFSGRSTSTDTQYFGPGTRLTVL.

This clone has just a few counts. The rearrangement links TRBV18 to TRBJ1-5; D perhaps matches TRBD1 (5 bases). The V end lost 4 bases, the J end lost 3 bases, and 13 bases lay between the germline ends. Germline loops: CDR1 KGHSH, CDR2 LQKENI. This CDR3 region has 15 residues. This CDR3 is CASSHLGDFNQPQHF. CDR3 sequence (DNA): TGTGCCAGCTCACACCTAGGGGACTTCAATCAGCCCCAGCATTTT.

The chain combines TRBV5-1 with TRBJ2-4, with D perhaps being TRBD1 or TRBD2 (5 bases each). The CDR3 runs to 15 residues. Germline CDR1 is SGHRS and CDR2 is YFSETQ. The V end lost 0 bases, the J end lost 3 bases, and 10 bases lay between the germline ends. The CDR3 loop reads CASSLGGVGKNIQYF. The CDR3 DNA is TGCGCCAGCAGCTTGGGAGGGGTCGGCAAAAACATTCAGTACTTC.

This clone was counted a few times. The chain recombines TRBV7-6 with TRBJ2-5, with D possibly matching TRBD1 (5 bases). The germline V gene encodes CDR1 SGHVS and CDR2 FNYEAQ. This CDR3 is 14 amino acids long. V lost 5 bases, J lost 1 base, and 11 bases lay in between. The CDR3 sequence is CASSPSTVQETQYF. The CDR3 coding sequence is TGTGCCAGCAGCCCTTCGACAGTCCAAGAGACCCAGTACTTC.

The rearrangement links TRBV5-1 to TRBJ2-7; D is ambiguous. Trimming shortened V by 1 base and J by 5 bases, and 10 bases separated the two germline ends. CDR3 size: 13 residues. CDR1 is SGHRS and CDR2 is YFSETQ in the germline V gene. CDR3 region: CASSLSLRDEQYF. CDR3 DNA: TGCGCCAGCAGCTTGAGCCTTAGGGACGAGCAGTACTTC.

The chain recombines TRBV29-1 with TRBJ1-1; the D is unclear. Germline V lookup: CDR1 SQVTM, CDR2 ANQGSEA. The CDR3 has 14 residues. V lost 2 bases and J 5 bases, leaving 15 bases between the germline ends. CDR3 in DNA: TGCAGCGTTGAAAACGGGTGGGCGGATACTGAAGCTTTCTTT. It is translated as CSVENGWADTEAFF.

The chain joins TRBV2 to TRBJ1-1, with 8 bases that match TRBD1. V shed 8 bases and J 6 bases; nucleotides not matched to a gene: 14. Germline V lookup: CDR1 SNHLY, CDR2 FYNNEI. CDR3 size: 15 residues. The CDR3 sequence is CASDRTGLGVAEAFF. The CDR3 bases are TGTGCCAGCGACCGGACAGGGCTGGGAGTAGCTGAAGCTTTCTTT.

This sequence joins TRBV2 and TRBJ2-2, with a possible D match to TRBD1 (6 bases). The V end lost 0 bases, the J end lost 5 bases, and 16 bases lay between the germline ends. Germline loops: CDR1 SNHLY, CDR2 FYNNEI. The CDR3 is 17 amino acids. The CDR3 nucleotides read TGTGCCAGCAGTGAAGCGGAGGTACAGGGTCGGACCGGGGAGCTGTTTTTT. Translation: CASSEAEVQGRTGELFF.